Below, 10 T cell receptor beta chains from the same sample are listed, as sequenced in a study of control samples from healthy donors and cancer patients. Using immunoSEQ multiplex PCR, the repertoire was profiled, and TCRdb retains in-frame clones only, with some absent. The data hold 95,000 to 130,000 clones, with 75% to 90% observed a single time. Sequenced sample: PBMCs. Source of these receptors: a woman aged 45-65 years with colorectal cancer.

The genes are TRBV3-1 (or the pseudogene TRBV3-2) and TRBJ2-7; D remains ambiguous. CDR1 and CDR2 (germline): LGHDT, YNNKEL (reference sequence). Trimming stripped 3 bases from V and 2 bases from J, with 11 bases between. There are 14 residues in the CDR3. As DNA, the CDR3 is TGTGCCAGCAGCCACCGGCGCGCTGCCTACGAGCAGTACTTC. Residues: CASSHRRAAYEQYF.

The chain uses TRBV27 and TRBJ2-1; TRBD2 matches at 8 bases. CDR3 length: 15 amino acids. V lost 4 bases and J lost 9; bases outside the gene matches: 11. Germline-derived CDR1 and CDR2 are MNHEY and SMNVEV (reference sequence). CDR3 nucleotides: TGTGCCAGCAGTTCCCCAGTAATAGCGGGAACTGAGCAGTTCTTC. Its translation is CASSSPVIAGTEQFF.

V and J are TRBV5-4 and TRBJ2-7; TRBD1 agrees at 7 bases. V shed 0 bases, J shed 0 bases, and the junction held 3 bases outside the gene matches. Germline V CDR1 and CDR2: SGHNT, YYREEE (reference sequence). CDR3 length: 15 residues. This CDR3 is CASSLDRGSSYEQYF. In DNA form, the CDR3 reads TGTGCCAGCAGCTTGGACAGGGGAAGCTCCTACGAGCAGTACTTC. Full variable domain (outside the CDR3, taken from reference TRBV5-4 and TRBJ2-7): ETGVTQSPTHLIKTRGQQVTLRCSSQSGHNTVSWYQQALGQGPQFIFQYYREEENGRGNFPPRFSGLQFPNYSSELNVNALELDDSALYLCASSLDRGSSYEQYFGPGTRLTVT.

V gene TRBV20-1 combines with J gene TRBJ2-1; no reliable D call. This CDR3 comprises 14 residues. Per the germline V gene, CDR1 is DFQATT and CDR2 is SNEGSKA (reference sequence). This chain's CDR3 is CSAGVYGPYNEQFF. In nucleotides, the CDR3 is TGCAGCGCTGGTGTGTACGGGCCATACAATGAGCAGTTCTTC.

The gene calls are TRBV19 and TRBJ1-3, with D perhaps TRBD1 (5 bases). Trimming took off 3 bases at V and 4 bases at J, with 22 bases between the two ends. Germline V gene lookup returns CDR1 LNHDA and CDR2 SQIVND (reference sequence). CDR3 length equals 18 residues. The CDR3 here is CASSIDGGTHRRGNTIYF. CDR3 bases: TGTGCCAGTAGTATTGATGGGGGGACCCATCGCCGCGGAAACACCATATATTTT.

The CDR3 here is CASTSGGAYYNEQFF. The CDR3 nucleotides read TGTGCCAGCACTAGCGGGGGGGCGTACTACAATGAGCAGTTCTTC. V and J are TRBV6-5 and TRBJ2-1, with TRBD2 matching 12 bases. Trimming removed 7 bases from V and 3 bases from J; junction bases left unmatched: 4. Germline CDR1 reads MNHEY; CDR2 reads SVGAGI. The CDR3 is made up of 15 amino acids.

The count of this clone is one. The chain carries TRBV10-3 and TRBJ2-2, with 7 bases fitting TRBD1. The CDR3 extends over 15 amino acids. J lost 3 bases, V lost 11 bases, and 12 bases had no gene match. Germline-derived CDR1 and CDR2 are ENHRY and SYGVKD. Written as DNA, the CDR3 is TGTGCCTCCAAATCATCTACAGGGGACACCGGGGAGCTGTTTTTT. It translates to CASKSSTGDTGELFF.

This chain joins TRBV5-1 and TRBJ2-7, with 7 bases matching TRBD1. V lost 4 bases, J lost 6 bases, and 4 bases stayed unmatched. The CDR3 totals 12 residues. The V gene's germline CDR1 is SGHRS and CDR2 YFSETQ. The CDR3 loop is CASSKAGGEQYF. CDR3 DNA sequence: TGCGCCAGCAGCAAAGCAGGGGGCGAGCAGTACTTC. Looking up the rest from reference TRBV5-1 and TRBJ2-7 gives the full variable domain: KAGVTQTPRYLIKTRGQQVTLSCSPISGHRSVSWYQQTPGQGLQFLFEYFSETQRNKGNFPGRFSGRQFSNSRSEMNVSTLELGDSALYLCASSKAGGEQYFGPGTRLTVT.

This clone has only one observation. The chain carries TRBV4-1 and TRBJ2-3; unclear D gene. The CDR3 has 15 amino acids. V lost 0 bases and J 5 bases, leaving 12 bases between the germline ends. From germline, CDR1 is MGHRA and CDR2 YSYEKL. The CDR3 sequence is CASSQDNVGVDTQYF. DNA of the CDR3: TGCGCCAGCAGCCAAGATAATGTTGGCGTAGATACGCAGTATTTT.

This rearrangement joins TRBV25-1 to TRBJ1-4; D might be TRBD1 (5 bases). The CDR3 sequence is 14 residues long. CDR1 is MGHDK and CDR2 is SYGVNS in the germline V gene. Trimming removed 2 bases at V and 6 bases at J, with 10 bases between. CDR3 sequence reads: CASSEQGPDEKLFF. The CDR3 DNA is TGTGCCAGCAGTGAACAGGGACCGGATGAAAAACTGTTTTTT.